These 9 T cell receptor beta chains originate from one sample sequenced in a study of blood T cell repertoires in COVID-19. Here immunoSEQ multiplex PCR was the method, and the copy in TCRdb shows in-frame clones only, minus some. The table includes some 700,000 clones, 90% detected once. The sequenced material came from peripheral blood. Receptor source: a woman aged 18-29 years with acute or convalescent COVID-19.

The chain uses TRBV5-1 and TRBJ2-2; D call uncertain. The CDR3 contains 13 residues. CDR1 is SGHRS and CDR2 is YFSETQ in the germline V gene. Trimming took 3 bases from V and 6 from J, leaving 9 bases between them. The CDR3 reads CASSSRGPGELFF. The CDR3 DNA reads as TGCGCCAGCAGCTCCCGCGGCCCCGGGGAGCTGTTTTTT.

This chain connects TRBV4-3 to TRBJ2-2; 7 bases align to TRBD1. This CDR3 comprises 17 residues. Per germline, CDR1 LGHNA and CDR2 YSLEER. J was trimmed by 5 bases and V by 0 bases; bases with no gene match: 9. The CDR3 sequence: CASSQDRAGGRTGELFF. In nucleotides, the CDR3 is TGCGCCAGCAGCCAAGATCGGGCAGGGGGAAGAACCGGGGAGCTGTTTTTT.

The chain has TRBV19 and TRBJ2-7, with D perhaps matching TRBD1 (6 bases). Germline V lookup: CDR1 LNHDA, CDR2 SQIVND (reference sequence). Trimming took off 5 bases at V and 0 bases at J, with 14 bases between the two ends. CDR3 length: 15 amino acids. Here the CDR3 reads CASSPGTSFSYEQYF. The CDR3 nucleotides are TGTGCCAGTAGTCCAGGGACATCGTTCTCCTACGAGCAGTACTTC.

The gene calls are TRBV6-4 and TRBJ2-1; possible D gene TRBD1, 7 bases. V was cut by 3 bases and J by 3 bases, with 9 bases left in between. This CDR3 is built from 14 residues. Germline V CDR1 and CDR2: MRHNA, SNTAGT. The CDR3 reads CASSERDSYNEQFF. In DNA form, the CDR3 reads TGTGCCAGCAGTGAGCGGGACAGCTACAATGAGCAGTTCTTC.

The chain combines TRBV19 with TRBJ2-7; D is possibly TRBD1 (6 bases). The CDR3 is 15 residues long. The germline V and J ends were trimmed by 5 bases and 5 bases, with 19 bases remaining between them. Germline V gene sequence: CDR1 LNHDA, CDR2 SQIVND (reference sequence). CDR3 sequence: CASSGNRVGSHEQYF. In DNA form, the CDR3 reads TGTGCCAGTAGTGGGAACAGGGTCGGTTCCCACGAGCAGTACTTC.

Notes on this clone: Additional DNA sequences in this sample encode the identical CDR3. The V call is TRBV5-1, the J call TRBJ2-7, with 9 nucleotides matching TRBD1. The CDR3 extends over 15 amino acids. The J segment lost 1 base and the V segment lost 0 bases, leaving 2 bases of the junction unmatched. Germline loops: CDR1 SGHRS, CDR2 YFSETQ. The CDR3 loop reads CASSLGQGVSYEQYF. In nucleotides, the CDR3 is TGCGCCAGCAGCTTGGGACAGGGGGTGTCCTACGAGCAGTACTTC.

The chain joins TRBV6-5 to TRBJ1-1; D unresolved. Germline lookup yields CDR1 MNHEY and CDR2 SVGAGI. This CDR3 contains 13 residues. V shed 2 bases and J shed 1 base, with 5 bases lying between them. CDR3 DNA: TGTGCCAGCAGTTACGAGGGGAACACTGAAGCTTTCTTT. Amino acid sequence: CASSYEGNTEAFF.

In its sample, this clone was seen once. The V gene is TRBV20-1, the J gene TRBJ2-7, with a possible D match to TRBD1 (6 bases). V lost 6 bases and J lost 4, with 16 bases in between. This CDR3 has 13 residues. CDR1 is DFQATT and CDR2 is SNEGSKA in the germline V gene (reference sequence). The CDR3 loop is CSASQGRGYEQYF. The CDR3 region has the DNA TGCAGTGCGAGTCAGGGGAGAGGGTACGAGCAGTACTTC.

The chain employs TRBV11-2 and TRBJ2-2; no clear D gene. Trimming removed 4 bases at V and 0 bases at J, with 12 bases between. CDR1 SGHAT and CDR2 FQNNGV come from the germline V gene. The CDR3 runs to 16 residues. The CDR3 here is CASSYQQRTNTGELFF. The CDR3 DNA reads as TGTGCCAGCAGCTACCAACAGAGAACGAACACCGGGGAGCTGTTTTTT.